This T cell receptor (beta chain) appears in the sequencing data of a study of metastatic and nonmetastatic thyroid tumors. Study details: Across blood and tumor or nodule tissue, repertoires from malignant and benign thyroid patients were compared with one another.

Until they underwent thyroid surgery, no patient had received any treatment. This clone has a count of ten or more. Its specificity is not known. Germline lookup yields CDR1 MGHDK and CDR2 SYGVNS. Trimming took off 4 bases at V and 6 bases at J, with 5 bases between the two ends. This CDR3 comprises 11 residues. Per the authors' pipeline: Clinicopathological groups of papillary thyroid cancer showed CDR3 differences that were used to build a distant-metastasis classifier. TCRdb re-called the PCR reads with MiXCR. The V and J calls were determined by TCRdb, not by the authors. This sample has over 25,000 clones; around 16% occur once, and the top ten carry 15% to 17%. Study-wide points: Benign nodules were reported to have significantly lower TCR beta diversity than malignant thyroid tumors, in blood and tumor.

Sequencing was carried out using blood. This clonotype was obtained from a male donor with papillary thyroid cancer or a benign thyroid nodule (not recorded which). Some clones in this sample may be carry-over from other donors' samples. The rearrangement links TRBV25-1 to TRBJ2-3; unclear D gene. For the CDR3, the DNA is TGTGCCAGCAGTGCCTCGGATACGCAGTATTTT. Residues: CASSASDTQYF.